This TCR beta chain was captured in a study of blood T cell repertoires in COVID-19. About the study: Samples representing acute and convalescent COVID-19 were sourced from the United States, Italy and Spain. Sample material is recorded as cDNA or gDNA derived from T cells, B-cell-depleted T cells, or PBMCs.

V shed 8 bases and J shed 6 bases, with 10 bases lying between them. Germline V gives CDR1 ENHRY, CDR2 SYGVKD. The CDR3 extends over 12 amino acids. In the original workflow: Estimated nucleated cell counts came from reference gene primer amplification. The assay was immunoSEQ multiplex PCR, and TCRdb's table has in-frame clones only and misses some. That table furnishes V, J and clone size, whereas the DNA furnished D and trimming. Of about 110,000 clones in the sample, roughly 81% were seen once. The sequence came from a human donor in a cohort sampled during active COVID-19. Sample: peripheral blood. The chain uses TRBV10-3 and TRBJ2-2; possibly TRBD2 for D (6 bases). The DNA of the CDR3 is TGTGCCATCGGTTCTAGCGCCGGGGAGCTGTTTTTT. Translating gives CAIGSSAGELFF.